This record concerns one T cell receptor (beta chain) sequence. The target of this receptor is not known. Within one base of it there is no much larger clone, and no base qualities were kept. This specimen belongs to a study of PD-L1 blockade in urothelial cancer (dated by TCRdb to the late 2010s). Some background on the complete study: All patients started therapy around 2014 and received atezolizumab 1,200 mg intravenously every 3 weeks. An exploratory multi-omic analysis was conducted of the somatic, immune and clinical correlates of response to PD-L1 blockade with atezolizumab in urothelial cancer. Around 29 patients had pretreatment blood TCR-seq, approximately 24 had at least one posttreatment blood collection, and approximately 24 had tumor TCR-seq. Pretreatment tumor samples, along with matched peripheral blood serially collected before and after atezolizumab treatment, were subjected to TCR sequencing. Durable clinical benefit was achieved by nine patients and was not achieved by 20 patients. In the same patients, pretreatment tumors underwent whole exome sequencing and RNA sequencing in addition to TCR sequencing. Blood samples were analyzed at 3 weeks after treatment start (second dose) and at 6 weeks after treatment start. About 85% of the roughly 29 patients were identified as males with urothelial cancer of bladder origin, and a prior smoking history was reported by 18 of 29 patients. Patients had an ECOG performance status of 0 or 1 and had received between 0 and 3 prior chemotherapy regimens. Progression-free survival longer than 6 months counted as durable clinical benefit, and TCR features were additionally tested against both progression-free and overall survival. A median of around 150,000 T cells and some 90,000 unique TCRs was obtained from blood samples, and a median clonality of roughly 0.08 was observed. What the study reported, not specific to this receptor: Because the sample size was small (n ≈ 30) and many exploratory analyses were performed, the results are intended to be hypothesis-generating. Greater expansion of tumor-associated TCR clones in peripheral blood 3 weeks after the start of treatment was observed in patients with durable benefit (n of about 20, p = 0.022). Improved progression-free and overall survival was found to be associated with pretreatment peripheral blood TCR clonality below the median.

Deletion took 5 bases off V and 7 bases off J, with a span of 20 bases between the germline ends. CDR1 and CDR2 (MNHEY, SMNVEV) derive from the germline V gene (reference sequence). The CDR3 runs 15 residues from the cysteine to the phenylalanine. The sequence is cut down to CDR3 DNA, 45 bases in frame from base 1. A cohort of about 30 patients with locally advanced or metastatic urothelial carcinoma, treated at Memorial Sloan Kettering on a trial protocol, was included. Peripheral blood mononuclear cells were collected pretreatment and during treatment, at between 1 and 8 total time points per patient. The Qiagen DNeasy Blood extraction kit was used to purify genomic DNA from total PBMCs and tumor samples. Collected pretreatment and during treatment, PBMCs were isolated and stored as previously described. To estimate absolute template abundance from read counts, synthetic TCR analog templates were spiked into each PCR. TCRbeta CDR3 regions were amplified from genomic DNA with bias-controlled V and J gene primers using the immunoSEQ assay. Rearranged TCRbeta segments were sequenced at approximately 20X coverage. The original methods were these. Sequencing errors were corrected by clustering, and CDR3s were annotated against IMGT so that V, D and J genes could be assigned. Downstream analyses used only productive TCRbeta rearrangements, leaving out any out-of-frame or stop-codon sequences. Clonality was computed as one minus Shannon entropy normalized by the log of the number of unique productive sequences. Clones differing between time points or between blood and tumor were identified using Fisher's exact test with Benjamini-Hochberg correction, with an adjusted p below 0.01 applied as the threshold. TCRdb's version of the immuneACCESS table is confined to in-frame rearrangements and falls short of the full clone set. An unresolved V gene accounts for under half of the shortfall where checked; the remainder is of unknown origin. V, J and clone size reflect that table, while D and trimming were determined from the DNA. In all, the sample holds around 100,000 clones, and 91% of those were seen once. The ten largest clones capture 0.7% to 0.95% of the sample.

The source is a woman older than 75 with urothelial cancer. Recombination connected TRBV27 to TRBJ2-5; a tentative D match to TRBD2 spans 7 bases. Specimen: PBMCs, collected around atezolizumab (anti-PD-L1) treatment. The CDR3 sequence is CASSTRGGEGGTQYF. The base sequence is TGTGCCAGCAGTACCCGAGGGGGGGAGGGTGGGACCCAGTACTTC.